This T cell receptor beta chain was found in a study of blood T cell repertoires in COVID-19. Overall study context: COVID-19 samples collected from the United States, Italy and Spain covered acute and convalescent phases. The cDNA or gDNA used as material had been derived from T cells, B-cell-depleted T cells, or PBMCs.

In the authors' methods: Reference gene primers were amplified, and this amplification served to estimate nucleated cell counts. Some clones are missing from TCRdb's copy, which holds only in-frame ones; the method was immunoSEQ multiplex PCR. V and J calls and clone size are given by that table; D and trimming were obtained from the DNA. The sample has about 280,000 clones, approximately 85% seen once. In germline, CDR1 is SGHAT, CDR2 FQNNGV. The CDR3 is made up of 15 amino acids. V lost 0 bases, J lost 7 bases, and 12 bases lay in between. The chain has TRBV11-2 and TRBJ1-4, with no clear D. Source material: peripheral blood. The source is a man aged 50-59 years with active or convalescent COVID-19. CDR3 loop: CASSLEWQATEKLFF. The CDR3 DNA reads TGTGCCAGCAGCTTAGAGTGGCAGGCCACTGAAAAACTGTTTTTT. Using reference TRBV11-2 and TRBJ1-4 for the parts outside the CDR3, the full variable domain is EAGVAQSPRYKIIEKRQSVAFWCNPISGHATLYWYQQILGQGPKLLIQFQNNGVVDDSQLPKDRFSAERLKGVDSTLKIQPAKLEDSAVYLCASSLEWQATEKLFFGSGTQLSVL.